This T cell receptor beta chain was sequenced during a study of post-analysis software for immune sequencing data. Study-wide background: Secondary progressive, relapsing-remitting and progressive-relapsing multiple sclerosis were among the included disease courses. General study findings and limits: There was significantly lower normalized Chao1 diversity in multiple sclerosis patients than in controls. In patients, five or six TRBV segments were more frequent than in controls, with TRBV5-6, TRBV5-1 and TRBV20-1 among them.

This clonotype turned up a few times. The antigen is not known. The J segment lost 3 bases and the V segment lost 4 bases, leaving 8 bases of the junction unmatched. CDR3 size: 15 residues. Researchers reported that TCR beta cDNA libraries carried unique molecular identifiers. Hundreds of thousands of cDNA molecules were obtained from around 1 to 9.1 million T cells. TCRdb reprocessed the PCR reads via MiXCR and lists one record per CDR3 protein. The sample includes 750,000 to 950,000 distinct CDR3 sequences, approximately 53% of them seen just once. The clonotype was recovered from a girl aged 5-17 years with multiple sclerosis. This rearrangement joins TRBV12-3 or TRBV12-4 to TRBJ2-7; 8 bases line up with TRBD2. The sequencing input was blood. CDR3 sequence: CASSSTGTRLYEQYF. CDR3 coding DNA: TGTGCCAGCAGTTCCACCGGGACTAGACTCTACGAGCAGTACTTC.